This T cell receptor (beta chain) was sequenced in a study of cytomegalovirus exposure and HLA in healthy donors. In the study overall: From donors who were HLA-typed, an early data release held around 80 million unique TCRs.

A multiplex PCR was run with 60 Vbeta primers and 13 Jbeta primers. Produced via immunoSEQ multiplex PCR; TCRdb's table is partial and in-frame only. In the table there are roughly 60,000 clones, 70% to 75% of which are singletons. As concerns this clone: Its antigen is undetermined.

The CDR3 extends over 20 amino acids. The V and J ends lost 3 bases and 2 bases, in that order; junction bases with no gene match: 15. From germline, CDR1 is MNHEY and CDR2 SMNVEV (reference sequence). Study outcomes and limitations: TCR beta V segments were, for the most part, productive about 87% or about 30% of the time in an earlier analysis. A missense variant in DCLRE1C was later tied to TCR beta V- and J-gene trimming.

Sample: PBMCs. The chain recombines TRBV27 with TRBJ2-1; 11 bases align to TRBD2. The origin of this receptor is a woman between 25 and 40 years old in good health and CMV-seronegative. The CDR3 loop reads CASSFGSASGRSFPYNEQFF. CDR3 in DNA: TGTGCCAGCAGTTTTGGATCAGCTAGCGGGAGGAGTTTCCCCTACAATGAGCAGTTCTTC.